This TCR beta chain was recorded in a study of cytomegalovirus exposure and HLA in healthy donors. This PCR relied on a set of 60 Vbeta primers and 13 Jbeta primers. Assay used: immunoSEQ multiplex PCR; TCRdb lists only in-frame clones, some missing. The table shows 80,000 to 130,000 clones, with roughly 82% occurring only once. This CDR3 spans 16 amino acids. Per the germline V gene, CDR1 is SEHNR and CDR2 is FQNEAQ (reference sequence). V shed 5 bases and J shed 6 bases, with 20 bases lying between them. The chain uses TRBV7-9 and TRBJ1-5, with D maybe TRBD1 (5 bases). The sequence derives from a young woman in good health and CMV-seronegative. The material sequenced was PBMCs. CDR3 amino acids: CASSPSGGGGSQPQHF. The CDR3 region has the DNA TGTGCCAGCAGCCCCTCCGGGGGTGGCGGAAGTCAGCCCCAGCATTTT.